These T cell receptor beta chains were read from a single sample in a study of blood T cells in healthy people across ages. One entry per CDR3 protein, called by TCRdb with MiXCR from the 5' RACE reads. This sample has roughly 800,000 distinct CDR3 sequences, with roughly 64% found just once. Sequencing was done on a sample of blood. The source is a man aged 25-45 years in good health. The CDR3 runs from the conserved cysteine through the conserved F or W. D genes are given only for firm matches. Rows give clone size only sometimes, using once, few, many, or a class for an expanded clone.

v_call: TRBV4-3
d_call: -
j_call: TRBJ1-1
clone_size: -
cdr3_aa: CASSQEAGKYTEAFF
cdr3_nt: TGCGCCAGCAGCCAAGAGGCAGGGAAATACACTGAAGCTTTCTTT

v_call: TRBV27
d_call: TRBD2
j_call: TRBJ2-5
clone_size: -
cdr3_aa: CASRSQAGGALTQYF
cdr3_nt: TGTGCCAGCAGAAGCCAAGCGGGGGGGGCGCTGACCCAGTACTTC

v_call: TRBV7-2
d_call: -
j_call: TRBJ2-7
clone_size: -
cdr3_aa: CASSEDPLRDEQYF
cdr3_nt: TGTGCCAGCAGCGAGGACCCTTTACGCGACGAGCAGTACTTC

v_call: TRBV4-3
d_call: -
j_call: TRBJ1-2
clone_size: -
cdr3_aa: CASSQVPSTNGYTF
cdr3_nt: TGCGCCAGCAGCCAAGTCCCGTCTACAAATGGCTACACCTTC

v_call: TRBV24-1
d_call: -
j_call: TRBJ2-1
clone_size: -
cdr3_aa: CATSDSDGDNEQFF
cdr3_nt: TGTGCCACCAGTGACTCGGACGGAGACAATGAGCAGTTCTTC

v_call: TRBV29-1
d_call: -
j_call: TRBJ2-1
clone_size: few
cdr3_aa: CSGSGDRYEQFF
cdr3_nt: TGCAGCGGCTCAGGGGACCGGTATGAGCAGTTCTTC

v_call: TRBV12-3/TRBV12-4
d_call: TRBD2
j_call: TRBJ2-5
clone_size: -
cdr3_aa: CASSSGTSLQYF
cdr3_nt: TGTGCCAGCAGTAGCGGGACTAGTTTGCAGTACTTC

v_call: TRBV4-2
d_call: TRBD2
j_call: TRBJ2-4
clone_size: few
cdr3_aa: CASSPFGGGGNIQYF
cdr3_nt: TGTGCCAGCAGCCCTTTTGGCGGGGGAGGGAACATTCAGTACTTC

v_call: TRBV20-1
d_call: TRBD1
j_call: TRBJ2-5
clone_size: -
cdr3_aa: CSARGGDRVNEQYF
cdr3_nt: TGCAGTGCTCGCGGCGGAGACAGGGTGAATGAGCAGTACTTC

v_call: TRBV11-1
d_call: -
j_call: TRBJ2-7
clone_size: -
cdr3_aa: CASSLGGRGTSYEQYF
cdr3_nt: TGTGCCAGCAGCTTAGGAGGTCGTGGAACGTCCTACGAGCAGTACTTC

v_call: TRBV6-2/TRBV6-3
d_call: -
j_call: TRBJ2-3
clone_size: -
cdr3_aa: CASSYFTPYTQYF
cdr3_nt: TGTGCCAGCAGTTACTTCACTCCTTATACGCAGTATTTT

v_call: TRBV6-5
d_call: TRBD2
j_call: TRBJ2-1
clone_size: -
cdr3_aa: CASSYQGSGDEQFF
cdr3_nt: TGTGCCAGCAGTTACCAGGGTAGCGGGGATGAGCAGTTCTTC

v_call: TRBV6-1
d_call: -
j_call: TRBJ1-4
clone_size: few
cdr3_aa: CASSHNDNEKLFF
cdr3_nt: TGTGCCAGCAGCCATAACGATAATGAAAAACTGTTTTTT

v_call: TRBV12-3/TRBV12-4
d_call: -
j_call: TRBJ1-1
clone_size: -
cdr3_aa: CASSSTNTEAFF
cdr3_nt: TGTGCCAGCAGTTCCACGAACACTGAAGCTTTCTTT

v_call: TRBV3-2
d_call: -
j_call: TRBJ1-2
clone_size: -
cdr3_aa: CASTPGGYTF
cdr3_nt: TGTGCCAGCACCCCTGGCGGCTACACCTTC

v_call: TRBV13
d_call: -
j_call: TRBJ2-5
clone_size: few
cdr3_aa: CASSYLSGGETQYF
cdr3_nt: TGTGCCAGCAGCTACCTTTCCGGCGGTGAGACCCAGTACTTC